This T cell receptor beta chain is drawn from a study of Graves' ophthalmopathy and Graves' hyperthyroidism. Study-wide results and caveats: The majority of expanded thyroid clonotypes above 0.001 frequency also occurred in blood. Researchers report that a 13-signature model separated ophthalmopathy from stable hyperthyroidism, posting roughly 90% sensitivity and roughly 83% specificity.

In the case of this clonotype: The antigen remains unidentified.

A duration under 3 months, NOSPECS ≥4, CAS ≥3 and moderate-to-severe activity characterized the donors with ophthalmopathy. RNA transcripts were the source from which TCR beta CDR3 regions were amplified. RT-PCR was first run with HTBI primers, then multiplex PCR in a second round. TCRdb fed the multiplex PCR reads into MiXCR, producing one record per CDR3 protein. The repertoire holds 650,000 to 800,000 distinct CDR3 sequences, with over 40% as singletons. The specimen was peripheral blood. This clonotype was sampled from an adult man with Graves' ophthalmopathy.

The CDR3 coding sequence is TGTGCCAGCAGCGACCGGGACAGGGGTGAAAAACTGTTTTTT. Residues: CASSDRDRGEKLFF. The genes are TRBV7-2 and TRBJ1-4, with 10 bases identical to TRBD1. The germline V gene encodes CDR1 SGHTA and CDR2 FQGNSA. The CDR3 runs 14 residues. Trimming took 5 bases from V and 7 from J; bases not matched to a gene: 4. Using reference TRBV7-2 and TRBJ1-4 for the parts outside the CDR3, the full variable domain is GAGVSQSPSNKVTEKGKDVELRCDPISGHTALYWYRQSLGQGLEFLIYFQGNSAPDKSGLPSDRFSAERTGGSVSTLTIQRTQQEDSAVYLCASSDRDRGEKLFFGSGTQLSVL.